The clone carrying this TCR beta chain was recorded a few times. Its antigen is not known. The data were obtained in a study of graft-versus-host responses after intestinal transplantation. Study context: All recipients were transplanted with multivisceral, liver-intestinal, or isolated intestinal grafts. Anti-thymocyte globulin served as induction for all recipients, who then took tacrolimus and steroids for about 3 years. Whole-study results and caveats: Peak GvH clone levels in circulation were associated with early post-transplant HvG declines.

Graft specimens yielded both intraepithelial and lamina propria lymphocytes. CDR1 and CDR2 from the germline V gene are SGHTA and FQGNSA. CDR3 length: 15 residues. J lost 7 bases, V lost 1 base, and 9 bases had no gene match. The assay was immunoSEQ multiplex PCR, and TCRdb's table has in-frame clones only and misses some. The sample shows around 11,000 clones, about 80% of them seen only once. The chain combines TRBV7-2 with TRBJ2-7, with 8 bases matching TRBD2. The starting material was ileum tissue, obtained 23 days after intestinal transplant. The clonotype originates from a human patient who received an intestinal transplant, so some T cells may come from the graft donor. In nucleotides, the CDR3 is TGTGCCAGCAGCTTAGTACCGGGAGGGGGGCCGGAGCAGTACTTC. This codes for CASSLVPGGGPEQYF.